This T cell receptor beta chain was recorded in a study of neoadjuvant anti-PD-1 for oral cavity cancer. Study summary: Most patients had three to four biweekly doses of 3 mg/kg nivolumab before resection. Patients without progression got a fourth dose around day 43.

The germline gives CDR1 MGHRA, CDR2 YSYEKL. The CDR3 consists of 14 residues. The V and J ends lost 3 bases and 4 bases, in that order; junction bases with no gene match: 2. Time point meaning: after neoadjuvant nivolumab, at surgical resection. Most PBMC samples had around 0.5 ug input DNA in six replicates. TCRdb's copy holds only in-frame clones and misses some; the assay was immunoSEQ multiplex PCR. The top ten clones hold approximately 3.6% of a sample with around 70,000 clones, about 85% of them seen once. The chain couples TRBV4-1 to TRBJ2-5, with 10 bases matching TRBD2. The clonotype comes from a person aged 35-79 years with oral cavity squamous cell carcinoma. Here the sequenced sample was PBMCs, taken after nivolumab (anti-PD-1) treatment. The CDR3 loop reads CASSQERGGETQYF. CDR3 coding DNA: TGCGCCAGCAGCCAGGAGCGGGGGGGAGAGACCCAGTACTTC.